A single sample is the source of the 17 T cell receptor beta chains below, sequenced in a study of blood T cell repertoires in COVID-19. Some clones are missing from TCRdb's copy, which holds only in-frame ones; the method was immunoSEQ multiplex PCR. The table includes some 87,000 clones, over 70% detected once. The sequenced material came from peripheral blood. The receptors were sampled from a man older than 75 with active or convalescent COVID-19.

The DNA of the CDR3 is TGTGCCACCCGACAGGGGGACTATGGCTACACCTTC. Amino acids: CATRQGDYGYTF. The chain recombines TRBV10-3 with TRBJ1-2; 9 bases map to TRBD1. Germline assignment: CDR1 ENHRY and CDR2 SYGVKD. Trimming at V came to 10 bases and at J to 3 bases, leaving 3 bases not matched to a gene. This CDR3 comprises 12 residues.

The chain carries TRBV19 and TRBJ1-5, with 10 bases lining up with TRBD1. J was trimmed by 11 bases and V by 6 bases; bases with no gene match: 19. This CDR3 region has 17 residues. CDR1 LNHDA and CDR2 SQIVND come from the germline V gene (reference sequence). The CDR3 DNA is TGTGCCAGTAGGCAGGGTGGGGGACAGGGGCCCCGGGGGGCCCAGCATTTT. Protein sequence: CASRQGGGQGPRGAQHF.

As DNA, the CDR3 is TGTGCCAGTAGTAGACAGGGCGACAATCAGCCCCAGCATTTT. Translation: CASSRQGDNQPQHF. This chain joins TRBV19 and TRBJ1-5, with 7 bases identical to TRBD1. The CDR3 totals 14 residues. The V segment lost 4 bases and the J segment 3 bases; nucleotides outside the gene matches: 3. Germline V gives CDR1 LNHDA, CDR2 SQIVND (reference sequence).

This clone was detected a few times. The chain carries TRBV3-1 (or the pseudogene TRBV3-2) and TRBJ1-3; 12 nucleotides match TRBD1. Per the germline V gene, CDR1 is LGHDT and CDR2 is YNNKEL (reference sequence). J was trimmed by 2 bases and V by 3 bases; bases with no gene match: 2. The CDR3 loop spans 16 amino acids. Written as DNA, the CDR3 is TGTGCCAGCAGCCACGGGACAGGGGGCACTGGAAACACCATATATTTT. Translation gives CASSHGTGGTGNTIYF.

V usage is TRBV5-5 and J usage is TRBJ1-5; D is ambiguous. The V gene's germline CDR1 is SGHKS and CDR2 YYEKEE (reference sequence). Trimming removed 4 bases from V and 2 bases from J, with 16 bases in between. The CDR3 runs 16 residues. CDR3 nucleotides: TGTGCCAGCAGCCGAATGGAGGCTGGGGGCAATCAGCCCCAGCATTTT. This translates into CASSRMEAGGNQPQHF.

CDR3 nucleotides: TGTGCCAGCAGCGGGACAGGGGCGTACCAGCCCCAGCATTTT. It specifies CASSGTGAYQPQHF. The chain couples TRBV9 to TRBJ1-5; 9 bases line up with TRBD1. V lost 3 bases to trimming and J lost 7 bases; unmatched junction nucleotides: 5. Germline assignment: CDR1 SGDLS and CDR2 YYNGEE. The CDR3 loop spans 14 amino acids.

This clone came up a few times. The V call is TRBV6-5, the J call TRBJ1-2; 7 nucleotides align to TRBD1. With V trimmed by 2 bases and J by 7 bases, 4 bases remained unmatched. CDR3 size: 13 residues. In germline, CDR1 is MNHEY, CDR2 SVGAGI. The CDR3: CASSYDRDGGYTF. CDR3 nucleotides: TGTGCCAGCAGTTACGACAGGGACGGTGGCTACACCTTC.

The rearrangement joins TRBV27 to TRBJ1-4; 7 nucleotides line up with TRBD1. This CDR3 contains 15 residues. In germline, CDR1 is MNHEY, CDR2 SMNVEV (reference sequence). V dropped 6 bases and J dropped 2; count of bases not matched to a gene: 6. The CDR3: CASSPSGGTNEKLFF. DNA for the CDR3: TGTGCCAGCAGCCCGTCAGGGGGGACTAATGAAAAACTGTTTTTT.

This clone was observed a single time. This sequence joins TRBV5-1 and TRBJ1-2; 10 bases line up with TRBD1. The CDR3 spans 15 residues. The V gene end was trimmed by 3 bases and the J gene end by 6 bases; junction bases not matched to a gene: 8. The germline V gene encodes CDR1 SGHRS and CDR2 YFSETQ. CDR3 region: CASSYTGTGADGYTF. The DNA for the CDR3 is TGCGCCAGCAGCTATACCGGGACAGGGGCAGATGGCTACACCTTC.

This chain links TRBV6-4 with TRBJ1-5, with D uncertain. Germline lookup yields CDR1 MRHNA and CDR2 SNTAGT. There are 14 residues in the CDR3. V dropped 5 bases and J dropped 5 bases, with 13 bases sitting between them. CDR3 in amino acids: CASSSLGRYQPQHF. Here the CDR3 DNA reads TGTGCCAGCAGTTCTCTGGGCAGATATCAGCCCCAGCATTTT.

This chain uses TRBV28 with TRBJ1-2; the D is unclear. Germline CDR1 and CDR2: MDHEN and SYDVKM. The CDR3 contains 15 residues. V was pared by 7 bases and J by 8 bases, with 23 bases between. The CDR3 DNA sequence: TGTGCCAGCAACGAGGGCCCTACTCCCCTTCCCGGCTACACCTTC. Amino acids: CASNEGPTPLPGYTF.

This clone was recorded once. This chain joins TRBV9 and TRBJ2-3, with D possibly matching TRBD2 (5 bases). This CDR3 region has 15 residues. V lost 0 bases, J lost 2 bases, and 10 bases lay in between. CDR1 is SGDLS and CDR2 is YYNGEE in the germline V gene. CDR3 protein: CASSVVRGNTDTQYF. The CDR3 nucleotides are TGTGCCAGCAGCGTAGTGAGAGGGAACACAGATACGCAGTATTTT.

There are a few counts of this clone. One end of the junction is discordant with germline, which a read error may explain. The V gene is TRBV7-7, the J gene TRBJ1-5; 7 positions agree with TRBD1. CDR1 is SSHAT, CDR2 FNYEAQ, per germline (reference sequence). This CDR3 spans 13 amino acids. The CDR3 here is CASSAGTDQPQHF. CDR3 bases: TGTGCTAGCAGCGCCGGGACAGACCAGCCCCAGCATTTT.

There are a few counts of this clone. This chain joins TRBV7-3 and TRBJ2-5, with a weak D call TRBD2 (7 bases). This CDR3 has 15 residues. Germline lookup yields CDR1 SGHTA and CDR2 FQGTGA. V was clipped by 5 bases and J by 5 bases, with 18 bases between them. The CDR3 DNA reads TGTGCCAGCAGCCCAGGTCCCGGGGGGCGGGAGACCCAGTACTTC. It codes for CASSPGPGGRETQYF.

At least ten counts were recorded for this clone. The genes are TRBV2 and TRBJ1-5, with D possibly TRBD1 on 6 matching bases. The V gene's germline CDR1 is SNHLY and CDR2 FYNNEI. This CDR3 is 15 amino acids long. V was cut by 6 bases and J by 2 bases, with 14 bases left in between. The CDR3 bases are TGTGCCAGCAGGCCGGGGGGGCGCGGCAATCAGCCCCAGCATTTT. It yields the protein CASRPGGRGNQPQHF.

The rearrangement links TRBV11-2 to TRBJ2-6; D gene unclear. Germline assignment: CDR1 SGHAT and CDR2 FQNNGV. The CDR3 covers 15 residues. V shed 6 bases and J shed 1 base, with 10 bases lying between them. DNA of the CDR3: TGTGCCAGCAGTAGAAGCAGGTCTGGGGCCAACGTCCTGACTTTC. Protein sequence: CASSRSRSGANVLTF.

This sequence joins TRBV5-6 and TRBJ1-2; D ambiguous. V was trimmed by 5 bases and J by 6 bases, leaving 14 bases between them. The length of the CDR3 is 13 residues. Germline V gene data show CDR1 as SGHDT and CDR2 as YYEEEE. Here the CDR3 reads CASRRSVEDGYTF. CDR3 in DNA: TGTGCCAGCAGGAGATCCGTTGAGGATGGCTACACCTTC.